Sequencing of this TCR beta chain was carried out in a study of T cell responses to AZD1222 COVID-19 vaccine. Profiling relied on immunoSEQ multiplex PCR, and the TCRdb table lists in-frame clones only, not all of them. The profile shows 110,000 to 150,000 clones, about 90% of them singletons. Notes on this clone: Its antigen is undetermined.

Study results and caveats: Just five to seven people given AZD1222 tested seropositive at baseline. Close to half of all spike-specific TCRs reportedly target regions of the variants that are unmutated.

With V trimmed by 1 base and J by 3 bases, 4 bases remained unmatched. Germline CDR1 MNHEY, CDR2 SVGEGT. The CDR3 length is 15 residues. Sequences were derived from peripheral blood, sampled on day 0 of AZD1222 vaccination. The V call is TRBV6-2 or TRBV6-3, the J call TRBJ2-5; 8 bases line up with TRBD1. The receptor's source is an adult in good health. CDR3 nucleotide sequence: TGTGCCAGCAGTTACTTGGGACAGGTCAAAGAGACCCAGTACTTC. This encodes CASSYLGQVKETQYF.